The 4 T cell receptor beta chains in this list originate from one sample, sequenced in a study of T cell repertoires in cytomegalovirus infection. TCRdb ran MiXCR on the reads and lists one entry per CDR3 protein. This repertoire shows some 940,000 distinct CDR3 sequences, roughly a third found once; its top ten account for about an eighth. No antigen is known for these receptors. The source material was cultured CD8+ T cells from PBMCs, sampled from culture after CMV antigen stimulation. The source is a human donor in good health (CMV status not recorded). Some clones in this sample may be carry-over from other donors' samples.

The chain employs TRBV4-3 and TRBJ2-7, with 9 bases matching TRBD1. Per germline, CDR1 LGHNA and CDR2 YSLEER. The trim removed 1 base at V and 5 bases at J, leaving 0 bases unmatched. The length of the CDR3 is 13 residues. The CDR3 reads CASSQGTGDEQYV. In nucleotides, the CDR3 is TGCGCCAGCAGCCAAGGGACAGGGGACGAGCAGTACGTC.

CDR3 loop: CASSEAGTSGGEPGTQYF. DNA of the CDR3: TGTGCCAGCAGCGAAGCCGGGACTAGCGGGGGGGAACCGGGTACGCAGTATTTT. The chain is built from TRBV9 and TRBJ2-3; 16 bases agree with TRBD2. From germline, CDR1 is SGDLS and CDR2 YYNGEE. The CDR3 length is 18 residues. Trimming cost V 3 bases and J 8 bases; bases outside gene matches: 12.

This chain links TRBV11-1 with TRBJ2-3, with TRBD2 identical over 7 bases. The V and J ends lost 3 bases and 2 bases, in that order; junction bases with no gene match: 8. The CDR3 length is 16 residues. Germline lookup yields CDR1 SGHAT and CDR2 FQDESV (reference sequence). The CDR3 DNA is TGTGCCAGCAGCTTTGGGAGGGCGGCACACACAGATACGCAGTATTTT. This codes for CASSFGRAAHTDTQYF.

This clonotype appeared a few times. The V call is TRBV5-1, the J call TRBJ2-1; 8 bases map to TRBD1. The germline gives CDR1 SGHRS, CDR2 YFSETQ. This CDR3 has 14 residues. The V segment lost 4 bases and the J segment 6 bases; nucleotides outside the gene matches: 6. DNA of the CDR3: TGCGCCAGCAGCACAGGACAGGGACCCAATGAGCAGTTCTTC. Its protein is CASSTGQGPNEQFF.